This T cell receptor beta chain came from a study of identifying expanded T cells in peripheral blood. Study results and caveats: Differentially abundant clones: 0.95 to 1.5 between replicates, approximately 15 at roughly 13 days, 19 to 20 at four. Clone count variance between approximately 2-week samples rose with total template count.

A word on this clone: Its antigen is not identified.

Some clones are missing from TCRdb's copy, which holds only in-frame ones; the method was immunoSEQ multiplex PCR. The sample contains roughly 100,000 clones, roughly 88% of which appear only once. The CDR3 has 17 residues. Trimming cost V 1 base and J 3 bases; bases outside gene matches: 8. The germline CDR1 and CDR2 sequences are MNHEY and SMNVEV (reference sequence). Healthy donors had no documented immune events, such as infections, while sampled. This TCR came from a person between 18 and 70 years old in good health. The chain has TRBV27 and TRBJ1-4; TRBD1 agrees at 7 bases. Sequenced: blood. The CDR3 DNA reads as TGTGCCAGCAGTTTATATGCGGGACAGCTTTCTAATGAAAAACTGTTTTTT. Protein sequence: CASSLYAGQLSNEKLFF.